The present entry profiles one T cell receptor (beta chain) with its context. Its antigen is undetermined. This entry comes from a study of human T cells and chemical hapten exposure. Study-wide results and caveats: TCRs exceeding a frequency of 1 in 1000 stayed unchanged under DPC sensitization. Controls formed significantly fewer large CDR3 similarity clusters than expanded TCRs did.

What the library attached to individual cDNA molecules were unique molecular identifiers. Authors' analysis steps: TCR counts had a median of around 94,000 per sample and spanned roughly 20,000 to 750,000. TCRdb analysed the RACE reads with MiXCR anew, one entry per CDR3 protein. The authors' filters were not applied to this entry. The data show 350,000 to 400,000 distinct CDR3 sequences, about 6.9% seen once. Time point described: patch test 2, 6 weeks after DPC sensitization. The treatment denotes: therapeutic diphenylcyclopropenone sensitization with weekly scalp DPC. Germline assignment: CDR1 LGHNA and CDR2 YSLEER. This CDR3 comprises 13 residues. V was shortened by 0 bases and J by 7 bases, with 7 bases between the two germline ends.

The V call is TRBV4-3, the J call TRBJ1-5, with a tentative D call TRBD1 (5 bases). Source: whole blood, taken in connection with sensitization to the hapten diphenylcyclopropenone (DPC). This receptor was taken from a woman aged 18-35 years with alopecia areata. Some clones in this sample may be carry-over from other donors' samples. For the CDR3, the DNA is TGCGCCAGCAGCCAAGACAGGGTCCAGCCCCAGCATTTT. It codes for CASSQDRVQPQHF.